This T cell receptor (beta chain) was identified during a study of blood T cell repertoires in COVID-19. Overall study: The samples span acute and convalescent COVID-19 from the United States, Italy and Spain. Sources were T cells, B-cell-depleted T cells, or PBMCs; the material itself was cDNA or gDNA.

Per the authors' pipeline: Scientists estimated how many nucleated cells there were by amplifying reference gene primers. The table came from immunoSEQ multiplex PCR; TCRdb's copy has only in-frame clones and leaves some out. V, J and clone size were drawn from that table, and D and trimming were deduced from the DNA. Altogether more than 90,000 clones are present, about 81% being singletons, with the ten largest covering roughly 18%. Germline V gene sequence: CDR1 SGHTA, CDR2 FQGNSA. This CDR3 is built from 14 residues. Trimming took 6 bases from V and 2 from J; bases not matched to a gene: 3. This chain joins TRBV7-2 and TRBJ2-3; 9 bases are a match to TRBD2. This TCR came from a man of 80 years or more with acute or convalescent COVID-19. Material: peripheral blood. In DNA form, the CDR3 reads TGTGCCAGCAGAAGCGGGGGGTACACAGATACGCAGTATTTT. It codes for CASRSGGYTDTQYF.